The rows below give T cell receptor beta chains drawn from one sample of a study of cytomegalovirus exposure and HLA in healthy donors. Libraries were prepared by immunoSEQ multiplex PCR; TCRdb keeps only in-frame clonotypes and omits some of them. Here the sample spans about 160,000 clones, 70% to 85% being singletons. Sequenced input: PBMCs. These receptors were collected from a man aged 45-65 years in good health and CMV-seropositive. CDR3s leave out the opening cysteine and the closing phenylalanine or tryptophan. The order of the fields is CDR3 protein, CDR3 length, clone size, V gene, J gene. Clone size is stated in some rows and not others, as once, few, many or a class when expanded.

CDR3 protein: ASSRGLSTDTQY
CDR3 length: 12
clone size: NA
V gene: TRBV4-1
J gene: TRBJ2-3

CDR3 protein: ASSLVRLDYEQY
CDR3 length: 12
clone size: NA
V gene: TRBV7-8
J gene: TRBJ2-7

CDR3 protein: ATSRGSARVGEGYT
CDR3 length: 14
clone size: NA
V gene: TRBV15
J gene: TRBJ1-2

CDR3 protein: ASSIGGTGRDEQF
CDR3 length: 13
clone size: once
V gene: TRBV19
J gene: TRBJ2-1

CDR3 protein: ASSERGYDQPQH
CDR3 length: 12
clone size: NA
V gene: TRBV2
J gene: TRBJ1-5

CDR3 protein: ASSTVRDRGKSYYGYT
CDR3 length: 16
clone size: few
V gene: TRBV5-4
J gene: TRBJ1-2

CDR3 protein: AIRGGSNTGELF
CDR3 length: 12
clone size: once
V gene: TRBV28
J gene: TRBJ2-2

CDR3 protein: ASSFGILAKNIQY
CDR3 length: 13
clone size: NA
V gene: TRBV5-6
J gene: TRBJ2-4

CDR3 protein: ASSDRDRGFTDTQY
CDR3 length: 14
clone size: NA
V gene: TRBV10-1
J gene: TRBJ2-3

CDR3 protein: ASRGYRGSNTEAF
CDR3 length: 13
clone size: NA
V gene: TRBV19
J gene: TRBJ1-1

CDR3 protein: ASSPGQGGSYEQY
CDR3 length: 13
clone size: NA
V gene: TRBV18
J gene: TRBJ2-7

CDR3 protein: ATSPEPRRIYGYT
CDR3 length: 13
clone size: NA
V gene: TRBV15
J gene: TRBJ1-2

CDR3 protein: ASSFGLAGGLGTDTQY
CDR3 length: 16
clone size: NA
V gene: TRBV7-2
J gene: TRBJ2-3

CDR3 protein: ASSQSGTGNEKLF
CDR3 length: 13
clone size: NA
V gene: TRBV5-1
J gene: TRBJ1-4

CDR3 protein: ATSPGRGRGLTDTQY
CDR3 length: 15
clone size: NA
V gene: TRBV15
J gene: TRBJ2-3

CDR3 protein: ASHTQGSNQPQH
CDR3 length: 12
clone size: NA
V gene: TRBV19
J gene: TRBJ1-5